Listed below are T cell receptor beta chains from one sample, sequenced in a study of blood T cell repertoires in COVID-19. Libraries were prepared by immunoSEQ multiplex PCR; TCRdb keeps only in-frame clonotypes and omits some of them. The sample includes 99,000 or so clones, roughly 91% of them seen just once. The specimen was peripheral blood. Receptors were obtained from a human donor in a cohort sampled during active COVID-19. The CDR3 runs from the conserved cysteine through the conserved F or W. A D gene is named only where the DNA matches it firmly. The size field is filled for only some rows; it gives once, few, many or a size class.

-	TRBV19	-	TRBJ2-5	CASSHRVRRTETQYF	TGTGCCAGTAGCCACAGGGTTCGGAGGACAGAGACCCAGTACTTC
TRBD1	TRBV5-4	-	TRBJ1-2	CASRDRGPGYTF	TGTGCCAGCAGGGACAGGGGGCCTGGCTACACCTTC
-	TRBV11-3	-	TRBJ2-3	CASSLAPDSFDSDTQYF	TGTGCCAGCAGCTTAGCCCCGGACTCCTTCGATTCGGATACGCAGTATTTT
-	TRBV5-1	-	TRBJ2-2	CASSLDRGGSGELFF	TGCGCCAGCAGCTTGGACAGGGGGGGCTCCGGGGAGCTGTTTTTT
-	TRBV19	-	TRBJ1-1	CASTDRARVTFF	TGTGCCAGTACCGACCGGGCGCGGGTTACTTTCTTT
-	TRBV6-2/TRBV6-3	-	TRBJ1-3	CASRPSSGGNTIYF	TGTGCCAGCAGACCTTCGTCGGGAGGAAACACCATATATTTT
-	TRBV9	-	TRBJ1-3	CASSAHQGRSGNTIYF	TGTGCCAGCAGCGCCCACCAGGGTCGCTCTGGAAACACCATATATTTT
-	TRBV11-3	-	TRBJ1-1	CASSLSWGGPGPEAFF	TGTGCCAGCAGCTTATCGTGGGGGGGCCCCGGTCCTGAAGCTTTCTTT
-	TRBV5-1	once	TRBJ2-3	CASSFASPQDTQYF	TGCGCCAGCAGCTTCGCTAGCCCGCAAGATACGCAGTATTTT
TRBD2	TRBV9	-	TRBJ2-3	CASSVDASGRNGDTQYF	TGTGCCAGCAGCGTAGACGCTAGCGGGAGGAACGGGGATACGCAGTATTTT
TRBD1	TRBV11-2	-	TRBJ2-1	CASSSRSRRGQGTHEQFF	TGTGCCAGCAGCTCCCGTTCGCGGCGGGGACAGGGGACCCATGAGCAGTTCTTC
-	TRBV7-9	-	TRBJ2-3	CASSLYTSDTQYF	TGTGCCAGCAGCTTATACACGTCAGATACGCAGTATTTT
TRBD1	TRBV28	-	TRBJ1-1	CASSSPGGKNTEAFF	TGTGCCAGCAGTTCCCCAGGGGGCAAGAACACTGAAGCTTTCTTT
-	TRBV6-5	-	TRBJ1-5	CASRARFSNQPQHF	TGTGCCAGCAGGGCCAGGTTTAGCAATCAGCCCCAGCATTTT
-	TRBV6-6	-	TRBJ1-6	CASGPGEGYSPLHF	TGTGCCAGCGGCCCGGGGGAAGGTTATTCACCCCTCCACTTT
TRBD1	TRBV2	-	TRBJ1-4	CASSERGTVTTNEKLFF	TGTGCCAGCAGTGAAAGGGGGACAGTTACAACTAATGAAAAACTGTTTTTT
TRBD2	TRBV7-8	once	TRBJ2-1	CASSYRGGLYNEQFF	TGTGCCAGCAGCTACCGCGGGGGGCTCTACAATGAGCAGTTCTTC
TRBD1	TRBV5-1	-	TRBJ1-5	CASSLGQGVDQPQHF	TGCGCCAGCAGCTTGGGACAGGGGGTCGATCAGCCCCAGCATTTT
-	TRBV7-2	-	TRBJ1-1	CASSRRWVGGNTEAFF	TGTGCCAGCAGCCGCCGTTGGGTGGGGGGAAACACTGAAGCTTTCTTT
TRBD1	TRBV28	-	TRBJ2-2	CASTEPSRTGGLGELFF	TGTGCCAGCACCGAACCGTCGAGGACAGGGGGGTTAGGGGAGCTGTTTTTT
-	TRBV4-1	-	TRBJ1-4	CASSLTPDSSTNEKLFF	TGCGCCAGCAGCCTTACCCCAGATTCTTCAACTAATGAAAAACTGTTTTTT
TRBD2	TRBV3-1/TRBV3-2	-	TRBJ2-7	CASSERDGSSYEQYF	TGTGCCAGCAGCGAGCGGGACGGTAGCTCCTACGAGCAGTACTTC
-	TRBV13	once	TRBJ1-2	CASSLAAPGGGRYTF	TGTGCCAGCAGCTTAGCCGCCCCGGGCGGGGGACGCTACACCTTC
-	TRBV18	-	TRBJ2-1	CASSPRDSYNEQFF	TGTGCCAGCTCACCGCGGGACTCGTACAATGAGCAGTTCTTC
TRBD1	TRBV7-2	-	TRBJ1-1	CASSLGQGVAEAFF	TGTGCCAGCAGCTTAGGGCAGGGGGTGGCTGAAGCTTTCTTT
-	TRBV10-1	-	TRBJ1-1	CASSQRGLSEAFF	TGCGCCAGCAGTCAGAGGGGGTTAAGTGAAGCTTTCTTT
TRBD2	TRBV4-1	-	TRBJ2-2	CASSQGSGRFAGELFF	TGCGCCAGCAGCCAAGGTAGCGGGAGGTTCGCCGGGGAGCTGTTTTTT
-	TRBV10-1	-	TRBJ2-3	CASSDSTGTDTQYF	TGCGCCAGCAGTGACTCGACAGGCACAGATACGCAGTATTTT
-	TRBV6-2/TRBV6-3	once	TRBJ2-7	CASSYSPSSTYEQYF	TGTGCCAGCAGTTACTCCCCCTCAAGCACCTACGAGCAGTACTTC
-	TRBV2	few	TRBJ2-7	CASTVGGRHYEQYF	TGTGCCAGCACGGTGGGGGGACGCCACTACGAGCAGTACTTC
-	TRBV28	-	TRBJ1-5	CASSLSTVQHF	TGTGCCAGCAGTTTGTCGACAGTTCAACATTTT
TRBD1	TRBV5-4	few	TRBJ1-2	CASSIGTDYGYTF	TGTGCCAGCAGCATAGGGACAGACTATGGCTACACCTTC
TRBD1	TRBV2	-	TRBJ1-2	CASRGQALGGYTF	TGTGCCAGCAGGGGACAGGCCCTCGGGGGCTACACCTTC
-	TRBV7-2	-	TRBJ1-5	CASSLGTPNQPQHF	TGTGCCAGCAGCTTAGGGACACCCAATCAGCCCCAGCATTTT
-	TRBV29-1	-	TRBJ2-1	CSIGTVPYNEQFF	TGCAGCATAGGGACTGTCCCCTACAATGAGCAGTTCTTC
TRBD1	TRBV6-5	-	TRBJ1-2	CASSRNRDSYGYTF	TGTGCCAGCAGTCGCAACCGGGACAGCTATGGCTACACCTTC
TRBD1	TRBV7-9	-	TRBJ2-7	CASSIGTGAPYEQYF	TGTGCCAGCAGCATCGGGACAGGGGCCCCCTACGAGCAGTACTTC
TRBD2	TRBV2	-	TRBJ2-7	CANRLAGSSYEQYF	TGTGCCAATAGACTAGCGGGTAGCTCCTACGAGCAGTACTTC
-	TRBV11-2	-	TRBJ1-2	CASSLDWAGRGYTF	TGTGCCAGCAGCTTAGATTGGGCAGGGCGGGGCTACACCTTC
-	TRBV6-4	-	TRBJ2-1	CASSDSKGDYNEQFF	TGTGCCAGCAGTGACTCGAAAGGGGATTACAATGAGCAGTTCTTC
TRBD1	TRBV6-5	-	TRBJ2-1	CASSFIGQGEFF	TGTGCCAGCAGTTTTATAGGACAGGGGGAGTTCTTC
-	TRBV7-3	once	TRBJ2-7	CASSFSQGVGEQYF	TGTGCCAGCAGCTTCAGTCAAGGGGTTGGTGAGCAGTACTTC
TRBD2	TRBV28	once	TRBJ2-1	CASSLVYGGDGEQFF	TGTGCCAGCAGTTTAGTATACGGGGGGGACGGTGAGCAGTTCTTC
TRBD2	TRBV5-8	-	TRBJ2-7	CASRLLAGGSYEQYF	TGTGCCAGCCGCCTCCTAGCGGGAGGGTCCTACGAGCAGTACTTC
TRBD2	TRBV7-9	-	TRBJ2-6	CASRSTSGLSGANVLTF	TGTGCCAGCAGATCGACTAGCGGGCTCTCTGGGGCCAACGTCCTGACTTTC
TRBD1	TRBV19	-	TRBJ2-5	CASSALRQGGETQYF	TGTGCCAGTAGTGCCCTCCGACAGGGGGGCGAGACCCAGTACTTC
-	TRBV15	-	TRBJ1-2	CATSKQGSGGYTF	TGTGCCACCAGCAAACAGGGCTCGGGCGGCTACACCTTC
-	TRBV29-1	once	TRBJ2-7	CSVGLRLPLSYEQYF	TGCAGCGTTGGCCTGAGACTACCGCTTTCCTACGAGCAGTACTTC
TRBD1	TRBV28	-	TRBJ1-4	CASLQGNLATNEKLFF	TGTGCCAGCCTACAGGGGAATCTTGCAACTAATGAAAAACTGTTTTTT
TRBD1	TRBV5-1	-	TRBJ1-2	CASSLAGTGADGYTF	TGCGCCAGCAGCTTGGCCGGGACAGGGGCGGATGGCTACACCTTC
TRBD2	TRBV18	-	TRBJ2-4	CASSPPTSGGTLAKNIQYF	TGTGCCAGCTCACCACCGACGAGCGGGGGGACCTTAGCCAAAAACATTCAGTACTTC
-	TRBV5-1	-	TRBJ2-2	CASSLVDNTGELFF	TGCGCCAGCAGCTTGGTAGATAACACCGGGGAGCTGTTTTTT
-	TRBV6-5	-	TRBJ1-4	CASRPHRNREKLFF	TGTGCCAGCAGGCCCCACCGGAACAGGGAAAAACTGTTTTTT
TRBD2	TRBV11-2	-	TRBJ2-5	CASSLGRETRQTQYF	TGTGCCAGCAGCTTAGGGCGGGAGACTCGGCAGACCCAGTACTTC